Below are 3 T cell receptor beta chains sequenced from a single sample in a study of control samples from healthy donors and cancer patients (dated by TCRdb to about 2020). The method behind the library was the immunoSEQ multiplex PCR assay. What TCRdb holds here is the immuneACCESS table cut down to in-frame rearrangements. Part of the clones is not present; checked against another copy, under half of the missing clones reflect an unresolved V gene, and the others are unexplained. The sample records about 150,000 clones, around nine tenths of which are singletons. The ten largest make up around 4.7% of the sample. Sequences were obtained from blood. These receptors were collected from a man younger than 40 in good health.

This clone was counted a single time. The J gene is TRBJ1-2, the V gene TRBV5-4; D is unclear. The CDR3 runs 14 residues. The V end lost 0 bases, the J end lost 2 bases, and 8 bases lay between the germline ends. In germline, CDR1 is SGHNT, CDR2 YYREEE (reference sequence). In DNA form, the CDR3 reads TGTGCCAGCAGCTTGGCCTGGCAAAACTATGGCTACACCTTC. Protein sequence: CASSLAWQNYGYTF.

The chain recombines TRBV20-1 with TRBJ2-7; D is unresolved. Trimming removed 3 bases at V and 3 bases at J, with 9 bases between. Germline CDR1 DFQATT, CDR2 SNEGSKA (reference sequence). The CDR3 spans 12 residues. The CDR3 sequence: CSASPQDYEQYF. The CDR3 nucleotides read TGCAGTGCTAGTCCCCAGGACTACGAGCAGTACTTC.

This clone occurred many times. The V and J genes are TRBV29-1 and TRBJ2-1; 7 bases agree with TRBD2. V was pared by 4 bases and J by 10 bases, with 4 bases of the junction left unmatched. The CDR3 loop spans 11 amino acids. From germline, CDR1 is SQVTM and CDR2 ANQGSEA. The CDR3 sequence: CSVAGGDEQFF. In DNA, the CDR3 is TGCAGCGTTGCGGGGGGAGACGAGCAGTTCTTC.